The 28 T cell receptor beta chains listed next were all sequenced from one sample in a study of blood T cell repertoires in COVID-19. Data came from immunoSEQ multiplex PCR; TCRdb stores just in-frame clones and leaves some out. The repertoire holds over 70,000 clones, about four fifths seen once, with around 4.1% in the top ten. Sequenced material: peripheral blood. The receptors stem from a woman aged 60-70 years with acute or convalescent COVID-19.

The chain has TRBV2 and TRBJ1-5; 9 bases fit TRBD1. The V segment lost 6 bases and the J segment 7 bases; nucleotides outside the gene matches: 10. CDR3 length: 15 amino acids. Per germline, CDR1 SNHLY and CDR2 FYNNEI. CDR3: CASRGQGIEGQPQHF. CDR3 in DNA: TGTGCCAGCAGGGGACAGGGAATCGAAGGCCAGCCCCAGCATTTT.

J is TRBJ1-5 and V is TRBV11-2; D gene unclear. Trimming took off 1 base at V and 4 bases at J, with 11 bases between the two ends. This CDR3 comprises 15 residues. Germline V lookup: CDR1 SGHAT, CDR2 FQNNGV. The CDR3, as DNA: TGTGCCAGCAGCTTAGGTCCAACAGCAAATCAGCCCCAGCATTTT. Protein: CASSLGPTANQPQHF.

This chain connects TRBV6-5 to TRBJ2-3; 13 nucleotides match TRBD2. J lost 5 bases, V lost 6 bases, and 2 bases had no gene match. From germline, CDR1 is MNHEY and CDR2 SVGAGI. The CDR3 loop spans 14 amino acids. Here the CDR3 DNA reads TGTGCCAGCAGACTAGCGGGAGGGGTAGATACGCAGTATTTT. Residues: CASRLAGGVDTQYF.

This chain joins TRBV27 and TRBJ2-7, with TRBD1 identical over 8 bases. The CDR3 sequence is 15 residues long. Germline V gene data show CDR1 as MNHEY and CDR2 as SMNVEV (reference sequence). Trimming cost V 2 bases and J 4 bases; bases outside gene matches: 7. CDR3 in DNA: TGTGCCAGCAGTTTAAAGCCAGGGGGCTTATACGAGCAGTACTTC. Translation: CASSLKPGGLYEQYF.

This clone was picked up one time. J is TRBJ2-7 and V is TRBV30; 10 nucleotides line up with TRBD1. Germline assignment: CDR1 GTSNPN and CDR2 SVGIG (reference sequence). CDR3 size: 16 residues. The V gene end was trimmed by 2 bases and the J gene end by 3 bases; junction bases not matched to a gene: 10. The CDR3 nucleotides are TGTGCCTGGAGTCGATACCGGGACAGGGGAAACTACGAGCAGTACTTC. It yields the protein CAWSRYRDRGNYEQYF. Full variable domain (rest looked up from reference TRBV30 and TRBJ2-7): SQTIHQWPATLVQPVGSPLSLECTVEGTSNPNLYWYRQAAGRGLQLLFYSVGIGQISSEVPQNLSASRPQDRQFILSSKKLLLSDSGFYLCAWSRYRDRGNYEQYFGPGTRLTVT.

This rearrangement joins TRBV21-1 to TRBJ2-7; the table's D call of TRBD1 was not tested on the DNA. TRBV21-1 is recorded as a pseudogene. This CDR3 spans 15 amino acids. In nucleotides, the CDR3 is TGTGCCAGCAGCAAAGCCCGGACAGGGGCCCTAGAGCAGTACTTC. Protein product: CASSKARTGALEQYF.

The rearrangement uses TRBV18 and TRBJ2-3; TRBD1 agrees at 12 bases. The CDR3 spans 16 residues. With V trimmed by 6 bases and J by 4 bases, 8 bases remained unmatched. Germline V gives CDR1 KGHSH, CDR2 LQKENI. The CDR3: CASSLTGTGGADTQYF. CDR3 sequence (DNA): TGTGCCAGCTCGCTAACCGGGACAGGGGGCGCAGATACGCAGTATTTT.

V and J are TRBV28 and TRBJ2-7, with 7 bases that match TRBD1. The CDR3 extends over 14 amino acids. The J segment lost 6 bases and the V segment lost 8 bases, leaving 13 bases of the junction unmatched. From germline, CDR1 is MDHEN and CDR2 SYDVKM. The DNA of the CDR3 is TGTGCCAGCGGCAAAGGGGGCGCCTATCTCGAGCAGTACTTC. Protein sequence: CASGKGGAYLEQYF.

V usage is TRBV7-8 and J usage is TRBJ1-5, with 7 bases fitting TRBD1. This CDR3 contains 19 residues. Germline V gene data show CDR1 as SGHVS and CDR2 as FQNEAQ. The trim removed 4 bases at V and 2 bases at J, leaving 17 bases unmatched. The CDR3 protein is CASSSLRWTGVDGNQPQHF. The CDR3 region has the DNA TGTGCCAGCAGCTCCCTAAGATGGACAGGCGTCGATGGCAATCAGCCCCAGCATTTT.

The chain has TRBV4-1 and TRBJ1-4; 7 nucleotides align to TRBD1. Germline V CDR1 and CDR2: MGHRA, YSYEKL. The V segment lost 3 bases and the J segment 0 bases; nucleotides outside the gene matches: 4. This CDR3 has 16 amino acids. Here the CDR3 DNA reads TGCGCCAGCAGCCACCGGGACAGTGCAACTAATGAAAAACTGTTTTTT. Residues: CASSHRDSATNEKLFF.

This clone was detected once. The chain couples TRBV11-2 to TRBJ1-2, with 10 bases matching TRBD1. V lost 5 bases and J lost 4; bases outside the gene matches: 7. The CDR3 is 15 amino acids. CDR1 SGHAT and CDR2 FQNNGV come from the germline V gene. CDR3 nucleotide sequence: TGTGCCAGCAGCCGGACAGGGGGTGACCCCTATGGCTACACCTTC. It translates to CASSRTGGDPYGYTF.

The rearrangement uses TRBV4-1 and TRBJ2-1, with 7 nucleotides matching TRBD1. Per germline, CDR1 MGHRA and CDR2 YSYEKL. V was clipped by 0 bases and J by 7 bases; unmatched bases: 9. The CDR3 is 16 residues long. The CDR3 sequence: CASSQEEGASRNEQFF. The CDR3 region has the DNA TGCGCCAGCAGCCAAGAAGAGGGGGCTAGTAGGAATGAGCAGTTCTTC.

This sequence joins TRBV7-6 and TRBJ2-1; D is unclear. From germline, CDR1 is SGHVS and CDR2 FNYEAQ. This CDR3 has 12 residues. Trimming removed 5 bases at V and 15 bases at J, with 17 bases between. CDR3 bases: TGTGCCAGCAGCAAGGAGTACTATCGTTGGTTCTTC. The encoded protein is CASSKEYYRWFF.

The rearrangement links TRBV6-4 to TRBJ2-3; D remains unclear. Germline CDR1 and CDR2: MRHNA and SNTAGT. CDR3 size: 14 residues. Trimming took 5 bases from V and 2 from J, leaving 11 bases between them. This CDR3 is CASSPSGFTDTQYF. In nucleotides, the CDR3 is TGTGCCAGCAGTCCCTCGGGTTTCACAGATACGCAGTATTTT.

The chain carries TRBV27 and TRBJ1-5; D gene ambiguous. V shed 0 bases and J shed 2 bases, with 5 bases lying between them. Germline loops: CDR1 MNHEY, CDR2 SMNVEV (reference sequence). The CDR3 runs to 14 residues. The CDR3 loop is CASSLSEGNQPQHF. In nucleotides, the CDR3 is TGTGCCAGCAGTTTATCGGAGGGCAATCAGCCCCAGCATTTT.

The rearrangement uses TRBV2 and TRBJ1-6; D is uncertain. This CDR3 is 16 amino acids long. Germline V lookup: CDR1 SNHLY, CDR2 FYNNEI. Trimming took off 3 bases at V and 2 bases at J, with 11 bases between the two ends. CDR3 sequence: CASSERRTTYNSPLHF. The CDR3 coding sequence is TGTGCCAGCAGTGAGAGGAGGACGACCTATAATTCACCCCTCCACTTT.

The genes are TRBV6-4 and TRBJ2-1; 7 positions agree with TRBD2. The V and J ends lost 5 bases and 8 bases, in that order; junction bases with no gene match: 6. This CDR3 comprises 13 residues. CDR1 and CDR2 (germline): MRHNA, SNTAGT. The CDR3 reads CASSTGTTDEQFF. In DNA, the CDR3 is TGTGCCAGCAGTACCGGGACTACGGATGAGCAGTTCTTC.

The genes are TRBV28 and TRBJ1-5; weak D call: TRBD1 (5 bases). This CDR3 spans 15 amino acids. Germline V gives CDR1 MDHEN, CDR2 SYDVKM. Trimming removed 3 bases at V and 4 bases at J, with 13 bases between. The CDR3 loop reads CASSLGQQFNQPQHF. The CDR3 DNA reads as TGTGCCAGCAGTTTGGGGCAGCAGTTTAATCAGCCCCAGCATTTT.

This sequence joins TRBV5-4 and TRBJ2-1; the D is unclear. The germline gives CDR1 SGHNT, CDR2 YYREEE (reference sequence). The CDR3 extends over 13 amino acids. V was clipped by 1 base and J by 6 bases, with 8 bases between them. DNA of the CDR3: TGTGCCAGCAGCTTGCGCGTTACCAATGAGCAGTTCTTC. Its protein is CASSLRVTNEQFF.

This clone was observed once. This chain joins TRBV2 and TRBJ2-3, with TRBD1 matching 7 bases. Germline V lookup: CDR1 SNHLY, CDR2 FYNNEI. This CDR3 spans 15 amino acids. V shed 6 bases, J shed 0 bases, and the junction held 6 bases outside the gene matches. The DNA of the CDR3 is TGTGCCAGCAGCGTCCAGGGGGTGAGCACAGATACGCAGTATTTT. It codes for CASSVQGVSTDTQYF.

This chain joins TRBV5-5 and TRBJ2-4, with D uncertain. Trimming stripped 0 bases from V and 7 bases from J, with 14 bases between. The CDR3 loop spans 15 amino acids. The germline gives CDR1 SGHKS, CDR2 YYEKEE (reference sequence). The CDR3: CASSLGHPSGNIQYF. The DNA of the CDR3 is TGTGCCAGCAGCTTGGGACACCCAAGTGGGAACATTCAGTACTTC.

The chain employs TRBV30 and TRBJ2-1; D call uncertain. CDR3 size: 14 residues. Germline CDR1 and CDR2: GTSNPN and SVGIG (reference sequence). V was shortened by 6 bases and J by 0 bases, with 12 bases between the two germline ends. The CDR3 DNA sequence: TGTGCCTGCCTACGGGTGACCTCCTACAATGAGCAGTTCTTC. Its protein is CACLRVTSYNEQFF.

The chain employs TRBV21-1 and TRBJ1-2; TRBD1 was called by the table and not checked on the DNA. TRBV21-1 is a pseudogene locus. The CDR3 sequence is 15 residues long. CDR3 coding DNA: TGTGCCAGCAGCATAGTGAGGGGGCCGGATTATGGCTACACCTTC. Residues: CASSIVRGPDYGYTF.

V is TRBV6-5 and J is TRBJ2-5; D gene unclear. The CDR3 consists of 15 residues. V was pared by 2 bases and J by 2 bases, with 12 bases between. Looked up from germline, CDR1 is MNHEY and CDR2 is SVGAGI. CDR3 residues: CASSYVGVGQETQYF. The CDR3 DNA follows: TGTGCCAGCAGTTACGTTGGAGTGGGTCAAGAGACCCAGTACTTC.

This clone was recorded once. V is TRBV5-4 and J is TRBJ2-5, with 13 bases fitting TRBD2. J was trimmed by 5 bases and V by 0 bases; bases with no gene match: 4. CDR1 is SGHNT, CDR2 YYREEE, per germline (reference sequence). This CDR3 has 16 residues. The CDR3 is CASSLGTSGGGETQYF. CDR3 sequence (DNA): TGTGCCAGCAGCTTGGGGACTAGCGGGGGAGGCGAGACCCAGTACTTC.

This clone was seen a few times. This chain connects TRBV12-3 or TRBV12-4 to TRBJ1-4; D may be TRBD1 (5 bases). The V gene lost 1 base and the J gene lost 7 bases, with 7 bases spanning the gap. CDR3 length equals 13 residues. The DNA of the CDR3 is TGTGCCAGCAGTTTAGATACAGGTGAAAAACTGTTTTTT. Its translation is CASSLDTGEKLFF.

The J gene is TRBJ2-6, the V gene TRBV3-1 (or the pseudogene TRBV3-2); D not certain. Trimming cost V 0 bases and J 0 bases, with 9 bases left between them. CDR3 length: 17 amino acids. Per the germline V gene, CDR1 is LGHDT and CDR2 is YNNKEL (reference sequence). The CDR3 DNA reads TGTGCCAGCAGCCAAGACACCCCTAACTCTGGGGCCAACGTCCTGACTTTC. Translated, it gives CASSQDTPNSGANVLTF.

This clone was observed once. V gene TRBV5-6 combines with J gene TRBJ1-2, with D maybe TRBD1 (6 bases). Germline values: CDR1 SGHDT, CDR2 YYEEEE. Trimming removed 3 bases from V and 0 bases from J, with 15 bases in between. The CDR3 loop spans 16 amino acids. In DNA, the CDR3 is TGTGCCAGCAGCTCGATCGACAGGACGACTAACTATGGCTACACCTTC. Translation gives CASSSIDRTTNYGYTF.